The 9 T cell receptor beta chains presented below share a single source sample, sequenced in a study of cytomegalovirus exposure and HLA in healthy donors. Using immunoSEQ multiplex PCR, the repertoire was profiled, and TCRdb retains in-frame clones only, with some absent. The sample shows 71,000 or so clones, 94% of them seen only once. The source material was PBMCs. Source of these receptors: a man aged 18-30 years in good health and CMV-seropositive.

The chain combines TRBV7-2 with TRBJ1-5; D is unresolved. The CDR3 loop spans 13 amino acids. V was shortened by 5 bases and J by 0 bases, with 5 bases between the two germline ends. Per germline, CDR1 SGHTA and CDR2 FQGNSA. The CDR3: CASSTNSNQPQHF. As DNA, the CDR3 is TGTGCCAGCAGCACAAATAGCAATCAGCCCCAGCATTTT.

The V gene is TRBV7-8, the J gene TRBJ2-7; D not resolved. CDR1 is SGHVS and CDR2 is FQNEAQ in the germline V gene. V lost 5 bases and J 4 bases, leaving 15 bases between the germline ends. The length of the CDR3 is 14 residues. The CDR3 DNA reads TGTGCCAGCAGCCCCGCCACGGTTTCGTACGAGCAGTACTTC. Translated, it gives CASSPATVSYEQYF. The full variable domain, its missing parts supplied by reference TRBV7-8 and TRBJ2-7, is GAGVSQSPRYKVAKRGQDVALRCDPISGHVSLFWYQQALGQGPEFLTYFQNEAQLDKSGLPSDRFFAERPEGSVSTLKIQRTQQEDSAVYLCASSPATVSYEQYFGPGTRLTVT.

The CDR3 loop reads CASSAAGITGELFF. The CDR3 region has the DNA TGCGCCAGCAGCGCAGCGGGAATAACCGGGGAGCTGTTTTTT. The V call is TRBV5-1, the J call TRBJ2-2; 7 bases match TRBD2. V was clipped by 4 bases and J by 5 bases; unmatched bases: 5. The CDR3 extends over 14 amino acids. Germline V gives CDR1 SGHRS, CDR2 YFSETQ.

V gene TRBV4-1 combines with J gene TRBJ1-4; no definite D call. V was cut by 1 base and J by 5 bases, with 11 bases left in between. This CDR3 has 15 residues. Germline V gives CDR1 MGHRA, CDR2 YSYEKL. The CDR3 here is CASSQALLENEKLFF. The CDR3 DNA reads TGCGCCAGCAGCCAAGCCCTACTGGAGAATGAAAAACTGTTTTTT.

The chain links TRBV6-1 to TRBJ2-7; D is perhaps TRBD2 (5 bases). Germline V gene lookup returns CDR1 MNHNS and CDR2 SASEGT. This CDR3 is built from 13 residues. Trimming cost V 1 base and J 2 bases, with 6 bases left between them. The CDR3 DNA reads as TGTGCCAGCAGTGAAGTCGGGGCCTACGAGCAGTACTTC. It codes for CASSEVGAYEQYF.

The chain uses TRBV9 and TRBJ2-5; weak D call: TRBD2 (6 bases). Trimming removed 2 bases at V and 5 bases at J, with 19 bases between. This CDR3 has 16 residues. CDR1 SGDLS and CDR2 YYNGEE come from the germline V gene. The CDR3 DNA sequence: TGTGCCAGCAGCGTTAATGCCATAATGGGGGGTGAGACCCAGTACTTC. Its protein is CASSVNAIMGGETQYF.

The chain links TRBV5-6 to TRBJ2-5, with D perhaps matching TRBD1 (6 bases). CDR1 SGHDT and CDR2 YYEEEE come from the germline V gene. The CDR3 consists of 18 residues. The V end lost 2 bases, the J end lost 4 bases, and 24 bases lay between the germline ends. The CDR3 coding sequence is TGTGCCAGCAGCTTCATGCAGGGGTCCGTTAAAGTATCAGAGACCCAGTACTTC. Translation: CASSFMQGSVKVSETQYF. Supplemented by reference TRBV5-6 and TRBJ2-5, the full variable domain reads DAGVTQSPTHLIKTRGQQVTLRCSPKSGHDTVSWYQQALGQGPQFIFQYYEEEERQRGNFPDRFSGHQFPNYSSELNVNALLLGDSALYLCASSFMQGSVKVSETQYFGPGTRLLVL.

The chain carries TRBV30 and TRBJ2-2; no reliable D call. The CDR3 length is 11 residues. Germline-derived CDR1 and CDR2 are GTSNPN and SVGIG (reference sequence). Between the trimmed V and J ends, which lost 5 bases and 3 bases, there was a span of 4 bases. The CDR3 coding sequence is TGTGCCTGGCTCTACACCGGGGAGCTGTTTTTT. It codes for CAWLYTGELFF.

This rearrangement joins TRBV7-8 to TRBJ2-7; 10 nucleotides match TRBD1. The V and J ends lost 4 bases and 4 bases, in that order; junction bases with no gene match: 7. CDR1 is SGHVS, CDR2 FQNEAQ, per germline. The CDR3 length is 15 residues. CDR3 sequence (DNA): TGTGCCAGCAGCTCGTCCGGGACAGGGGTGTACGAGCAGTACTTC. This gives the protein CASSSSGTGVYEQYF.